This T cell receptor (beta chain) comes out of a study of CD8 T cells in ankylosing spondylitis. TCRdb ran MiXCR on the 5' RACE reads and lists one entry per CDR3 protein. The data show approximately 140,000 distinct CDR3 sequences, approximately 9.9% seen once. From germline, CDR1 is MGHRA and CDR2 YSYEKL. The CDR3 is 16 residues long. J gave up 2 bases and V 4 bases, and 7 bases lay outside the gene matches. Sequencing was done on a sample of blood, either unsorted or a sorted T cell fraction (not recorded which). This chain joins TRBV4-1 and TRBJ2-7; 11 nucleotides match TRBD2. The clonotype comes from a male donor with ankylosing spondylitis or in good health (not recorded which). The CDR3 region has the DNA TGCGCCAGCAGCCGACGGCCGGGACTAGCGGCCTACGAGCAGTACTTC. As protein: CASSRRPGLAAYEQYF.